This TCR beta chain was recorded in a study of identical twins. Broader study findings: In zero-insertion analyses, partial confounding could arise from invariant MAIT and iNKT cells. High-abundance cord blood beta clonotypes had fewer insertions; memory repertoires showed none.

Unique molecular identifiers were present on the cDNA, and a universal primer site came from template switching. TCRdb re-called the 5' RACE reads through MiXCR, storing one row per CDR3 protein. The sample carries 550,000 to 800,000 distinct CDR3 sequences, around 7.4% recorded once. This clonotype was recorded a few times. Its antigen is not identified. Germline V lookup: CDR1 MDHEN, CDR2 SYDVKM. The CDR3 sequence is 15 residues long. V lost 6 bases and J 4 bases, leaving 17 bases between the germline ends. In every case, the donor was a healthy Caucasian. The data also belong to a second study, concerning yellow fever vaccine responses in identical twins.

The source material was PBMCs. V and J are TRBV28 and TRBJ2-3; D is uncertain. The receptor's source is a woman younger than 35 in good health. CDR3 DNA sequence: TGTGCCAGCAGGGGCCTTGTGGTTCAGCCAGATACGCAGTATTTT. This sequence encodes CASRGLVVQPDTQYF.